These 29 T cell receptor beta chains originate from one sample sequenced in a study of control samples from healthy donors and cancer patients. Only in-frame clones appear in the TCRdb table, and some are missing; sequencing was by immunoSEQ multiplex PCR. The sample records 140,000 to 150,000 clones, approximately 88% being singletons. The sequenced sample consisted of blood. Source of these receptors: a young man in good health.

The genes are TRBV14 and TRBJ2-7, with a tentative D call TRBD2 (7 bases). CDR3 size: 13 residues. Trimming left V 4 bases short and J 7 bases short, with 14 bases between. CDR1 is SGHDN and CDR2 is FVKESK in the germline V gene. The CDR3 protein is CASSRPRGREQYF. The CDR3 bases are TGTGCCAGCAGCCGTCCGCGGGGGCGAGAGCAGTACTTC.

The V call is TRBV4-3, the J call TRBJ1-2; maybe TRBD1 (5 bases). V was pared by 4 bases and J by 0 bases, with 15 bases between. The CDR3 has 16 residues. Germline lookup yields CDR1 LGHNA and CDR2 YSLEER. CDR3 residues: CASSPKQGPTNYGYTF. CDR3 nucleotides: TGCGCCAGCAGCCCAAAGCAGGGCCCAACTAACTATGGCTACACCTTC.

V and J are TRBV7-2 and TRBJ1-5; D remains ambiguous. The CDR3 contains 14 residues. Germline CDR1 is SGHTA and CDR2 is FQGNSA. V was trimmed by 4 bases and J by 0 bases, leaving 7 bases between them. CDR3 bases: TGTGCCAGCAGCTACCAGGCTAGCAATCAGCCCCAGCATTTT. It translates to CASSYQASNQPQHF. Supplemented by reference TRBV7-2 and TRBJ1-5, the full variable domain reads GAGVSQSPSNKVTEKGKDVELRCDPISGHTALYWYRQSLGQGLEFLIYFQGNSAPDKSGLPSDRFSAERTGGSVSTLTIQRTQQEDSAVYLCASSYQASNQPQHFGDGTRLSIL.

This sequence joins TRBV15 and TRBJ1-4, with D tentatively TRBD1 (6 bases). The V gene lost 4 bases and the J gene lost 15 bases, with 15 bases spanning the gap. From germline, CDR1 is LNHNV and CDR2 YYDKDF (reference sequence). The CDR3 loop spans 12 amino acids. The CDR3, as DNA: TGTGCCACCAGCAAGGCACAGGGAGGGGTGTTTTTT. This translates into CATSKAQGGVFF.

The J gene is TRBJ2-2, the V gene TRBV15; maybe TRBD2 (6 bases). The CDR3 contains 16 residues. Trimming removed 0 bases from V and 1 base from J, with 9 bases in between. Germline V gives CDR1 LNHNV, CDR2 YYDKDF (reference sequence). CDR3 bases: TGTGCCACCAGCAGAGAAATTAGCGGGAACACCGGGGAGCTGTTTTTT. Protein sequence: CATSREISGNTGELFF.

There are many counts of this clone. The chain joins TRBV6-4 to TRBJ2-1; 9 bases agree with TRBD1. V was clipped by 3 bases and J by 6 bases; unmatched bases: 6. CDR1 is MRHNA, CDR2 SNTAGT, per germline. The CDR3 sequence is 15 residues long. The CDR3 DNA reads TGTGCCAGCAGTGAGACGGAGACAGGGGGCAATGAGCAGTTCTTC. Its protein product is CASSETETGGNEQFF.

This chain uses TRBV3-1 (or the pseudogene TRBV3-2) with TRBJ2-7, with a possible D match to TRBD1 (6 bases). The CDR3 sequence is 15 residues long. The V and J ends lost 0 bases and 5 bases respectively, with 14 bases between them. Per the germline V gene, CDR1 is LGHDT and CDR2 is YNNKEL (reference sequence). The DNA of the CDR3 is TGTGCCAGCAGCCAAGAAGGCAGGGGTCTCGACGAGCAGTACTTC. This gives the protein CASSQEGRGLDEQYF.

The chain combines TRBV6-5 with TRBJ2-1; TRBD1 aligns across 7 bases. Germline V CDR1 and CDR2: MNHEY, SVGAGI. The CDR3 loop spans 14 amino acids. J lost 3 bases, V lost 4 bases, and 3 bases had no gene match. The CDR3 DNA follows: TGTGCCAGCAGTTCCGGGACAGACTACAATGAGCAGTTCTTC. This gives the protein CASSSGTDYNEQFF.

The V and J genes are TRBV6-4 and TRBJ2-7; D ambiguous. The V gene lost 6 bases and the J gene lost 0 bases, with 15 bases spanning the gap. Looked up from germline, CDR1 is MRHNA and CDR2 is SNTAGT. CDR3 size: 15 residues. In DNA form, the CDR3 reads TGTGCCAGCAGGGAACACCGACAAAGCTCCTACGAGCAGTACTTC. Translating it yields CASREHRQSSYEQYF.

A single count supports this clone. This sequence joins TRBV20-1 and TRBJ2-3; weak D call: TRBD1 (6 bases). Germline assignment: CDR1 DFQATT and CDR2 SNEGSKA (reference sequence). The CDR3 is 11 residues long. V was pared by 5 bases and J by 5 bases, with 8 bases between. CDR3 DNA sequence: TGCAGTGCTCCGACAGGAGATACGCAGTATTTT. It codes for CSAPTGDTQYF.

The chain recombines TRBV5-4 with TRBJ2-7, with 15 bases matching TRBD2. Unmatched junction bases numbered 8, after V lost 5 bases and J lost 5 bases. Germline lookup yields CDR1 SGHNT and CDR2 YYREEE (reference sequence). The CDR3 sequence is 16 residues long. The CDR3 bases are TGTGCCAGCAGGACGGGACTAGCGGGAGGCCGAGACGAGCAGTACTTC. This codes for CASRTGLAGGRDEQYF.

This clone has just a few counts. The chain links TRBV3-1 (or the pseudogene TRBV3-2) to TRBJ1-2; D possibly corresponds to TRBD1 (5 bases). Per germline, CDR1 LGHDT and CDR2 YNNKEL (reference sequence). This CDR3 spans 15 amino acids. Trimming left V 1 base short and J 5 bases short, with 14 bases between. For the CDR3, the DNA is TGTGCCAGCAGCCAAGCTGCGGGGGTTGGTTATGGCTACACCTTC. Residues: CASSQAAGVGYGYTF.

The chain joins TRBV30 to TRBJ2-6; 11 bases are shared with TRBD1. This CDR3 region has 18 residues. The V segment lost 0 bases and the J segment 0 bases; nucleotides outside the gene matches: 4. Germline assignment: CDR1 GTSNPN and CDR2 SVGIG (reference sequence). The CDR3 region has the DNA TGTGCCTGGAGTGTACGTGGGACAGGGGGCTCTGGGGCCAACGTCCTGACTTTC. Translating gives CAWSVRGTGGSGANVLTF.

The chain carries TRBV4-3 and TRBJ1-5; D gene uncertain. Trimming pared 1 base from V and 4 bases from J, leaving 8 bases between. The CDR3 length is 14 residues. In germline, CDR1 is LGHNA, CDR2 YSLEER. CDR3 sequence: CASSQVIYNQPQHF. The CDR3, as DNA: TGCGCCAGCAGCCAAGTAATATATAATCAGCCCCAGCATTTT.

This chain connects TRBV27 to TRBJ2-3; D is uncertain. CDR1 MNHEY and CDR2 SMNVEV come from the germline V gene (reference sequence). V lost 8 bases and J 3 bases, leaving 15 bases between the germline ends. The CDR3 runs to 14 residues. CDR3 region: CASWGGKTTDTQYF. Here the CDR3 DNA reads TGTGCCAGCTGGGGTGGAAAGACTACAGATACGCAGTATTTT.

The chain recombines TRBV7-2 with TRBJ1-6; D ambiguous. The CDR3 has 17 amino acids. V was cut by 1 base and J by 6 bases, with 16 bases left in between. The V gene's germline CDR1 is SGHTA and CDR2 FQGNSA. CDR3 sequence (DNA): TGTGCCAGCAGCTTAGAAACGTGGACGGTTGTTAATTCACCCCTCCACTTT. It codes for CASSLETWTVVNSPLHF.

This chain links TRBV5-1 with TRBJ1-2; possibly TRBD1 for D (5 bases). CDR3 size: 13 residues. Between the trimmed V and J ends, which lost 0 bases and 7 bases, there was a span of 10 bases. In germline, CDR1 is SGHRS, CDR2 YFSETQ. The CDR3: CASSLDGTSGYTF. Written as DNA, the CDR3 is TGCGCCAGCAGCTTGGATGGGACTAGTGGCTACACCTTC.

V usage is TRBV5-5 and J usage is TRBJ1-1; D gene unclear. CDR3 size: 13 residues. Germline CDR1 and CDR2: SGHKS and YYEKEE (reference sequence). V lost 4 bases to trimming and J lost 1 base, with 8 bases between them. For the CDR3, the DNA is TGTGCCAGCAGCGTCTCTTCGAACACTGAAGCTTTCTTT. It encodes CASSVSSNTEAFF. Full variable domain (missing parts from reference TRBV5-5 and TRBJ1-1): DAGVTQSPTHLIKTRGQQVTLRCSPISGHKSVSWYQQVLGQGPQFIFQYYEKEERGRGNFPDRFSARQFPNYSSELNVNALLLGDSALYLCASSVSSNTEAFFGQGTRLTVV.

This CDR3 is CASSLKAPAYEQYF. CDR3 DNA sequence: TGTGCCAGCAGCTTGAAGGCACCAGCCTACGAGCAGTACTTC. The chain recombines TRBV5-4 with TRBJ2-7, with D unclear. Trimming took 1 base from V and 2 from J, leaving 10 bases between them. Germline-derived CDR1 and CDR2 are SGHNT and YYREEE (reference sequence). The CDR3 is 14 amino acids. The whole variable domain, filled in from reference TRBV5-4 and TRBJ2-7, reads ETGVTQSPTHLIKTRGQQVTLRCSSQSGHNTVSWYQQALGQGPQFIFQYYREEENGRGNFPPRFSGLQFPNYSSELNVNALELDDSALYLCASSLKAPAYEQYFGPGTRLTVT.

The chain employs TRBV6-6 and TRBJ2-2, with D perhaps TRBD1 (5 bases). Germline V gene sequence: CDR1 MNHNY, CDR2 SVGAGI (reference sequence). V lost 5 bases and J lost 4, with 23 bases in between. CDR3 length: 18 residues. CDR3 bases: TGTGCCAGCAGTCCCCTTCGTTCGGACAACGCGGCCACCGGGGAGCTGTTTTTT. It codes for CASSPLRSDNAATGELFF.

V gene TRBV4-1 combines with J gene TRBJ2-7; D may be TRBD1 (5 bases). Germline V gives CDR1 MGHRA, CDR2 YSYEKL. V gave up 3 bases and J gave up 6 bases, with 15 bases separating them. CDR3 size: 14 residues. Here the CDR3 DNA reads TGCGCCAGCAGCCAGGGGCCAGGTACCGTCGAGCAGTACTTC. Translation: CASSQGPGTVEQYF.

This clone was counted once. This rearrangement joins TRBV7-2 to TRBJ2-3, with D possibly TRBD1 on 6 matching bases. The CDR3 has 15 residues. V dropped 5 bases and J dropped 0 bases, with 12 bases sitting between them. Germline loops: CDR1 SGHTA, CDR2 FQGNSA. The CDR3 coding sequence is TGTGCCAGCAGCCCCGGGACACTAAGCACAGATACGCAGTATTTT. It specifies CASSPGTLSTDTQYF.

This chain uses TRBV18 with TRBJ1-2; 9 bases align to TRBD1. Germline loops: CDR1 KGHSH, CDR2 LQKENI. V shed 5 bases and J 8 bases; nucleotides not matched to a gene: 9. This CDR3 has 14 residues. CDR3 coding DNA: TGTGCCAGCTCAGATGGGACAGGGATTTTCGGCTACACCTTC. Translation: CASSDGTGIFGYTF. Filled out from reference TRBV18 and TRBJ1-2, the complete variable domain reads NAGVMQNPRHLVRRRGQEARLRCSPMKGHSHVYWYRQLPEEGLKFMVYLQKENIIDESGMPKERFSAEFPKEGPSILRIQQVVRGDSAAYFCASSDGTGIFGYTFGSGTRLTVV.

J is TRBJ1-2 and V is TRBV19; 11 bases map to TRBD1. The V gene end was trimmed by 4 bases and the J gene end by 5 bases; junction bases not matched to a gene: 9. CDR1 is LNHDA and CDR2 is SQIVND in the germline V gene (reference sequence). The CDR3 runs to 16 residues. Here the CDR3 reads CASSTPGQGVRYGYTF. The CDR3 bases are TGTGCCAGTAGTACGCCGGGACAGGGGGTTCGTTATGGCTACACCTTC.

DNA for the CDR3: TGTGCCAGTAGTATAGTCGTGGACAGGGGGGGACAGCCCCAGCATTTT. Its protein product is CASSIVVDRGGQPQHF. The V call is TRBV19, the J call TRBJ1-5, with 10 bases identical to TRBD1. V lost 1 base to trimming and J lost 7 bases; unmatched junction nucleotides: 7. In germline, CDR1 is LNHDA, CDR2 SQIVND (reference sequence). This CDR3 contains 16 residues.

The V and J genes are TRBV5-1 and TRBJ2-1, with D tentatively TRBD1 or TRBD2 (5 bases each). Germline V gene sequence: CDR1 SGHRS, CDR2 YFSETQ. V shed 4 bases and J shed 7 bases, with 18 bases lying between them. This CDR3 comprises 15 residues. The CDR3 sequence is CASSVGARNDNEQFF. The CDR3 DNA reads as TGCGCCAGCAGCGTCGGGGCTCGGAATGATAATGAGCAGTTCTTC.

This clone was picked up one time. The chain uses TRBV7-8 and TRBJ2-7; 7 bases are shared with TRBD1. The trim removed 7 bases at V and 1 base at J, leaving 4 bases unmatched. CDR1 is SGHVS, CDR2 FQNEAQ, per germline. The CDR3 consists of 13 residues. The CDR3 DNA follows: TGTGCCAGCAAAAGACAGGGTTCCTACGAGCAGTACTTC. It is translated as CASKRQGSYEQYF.

The V call is TRBV5-1, the J call TRBJ2-1; D tentatively reads TRBD1 or TRBD2 (5 bases each). This CDR3 contains 15 residues. With 4 bases removed from V and 9 bases from J, the gap between germline ends came to 20 bases. CDR1 and CDR2 (germline): SGHRS, YFSETQ. The CDR3, as DNA: TGCGCCAGCAGCGCCCTAACCGGGGCCAATGGTGAGCAGTTCTTC. Residues: CASSALTGANGEQFF.

The chain employs TRBV5-1 and TRBJ2-1; 11 nucleotides align to TRBD2. CDR3 length: 16 residues. The germline CDR1 and CDR2 sequences are SGHRS and YFSETQ. The trim removed 4 bases at V and 7 bases at J, leaving 10 bases unmatched. CDR3 residues: CASSMQTSGVTNEQFF. The CDR3 DNA follows: TGCGCCAGCAGCATGCAGACTAGCGGGGTGACAAATGAGCAGTTCTTC.